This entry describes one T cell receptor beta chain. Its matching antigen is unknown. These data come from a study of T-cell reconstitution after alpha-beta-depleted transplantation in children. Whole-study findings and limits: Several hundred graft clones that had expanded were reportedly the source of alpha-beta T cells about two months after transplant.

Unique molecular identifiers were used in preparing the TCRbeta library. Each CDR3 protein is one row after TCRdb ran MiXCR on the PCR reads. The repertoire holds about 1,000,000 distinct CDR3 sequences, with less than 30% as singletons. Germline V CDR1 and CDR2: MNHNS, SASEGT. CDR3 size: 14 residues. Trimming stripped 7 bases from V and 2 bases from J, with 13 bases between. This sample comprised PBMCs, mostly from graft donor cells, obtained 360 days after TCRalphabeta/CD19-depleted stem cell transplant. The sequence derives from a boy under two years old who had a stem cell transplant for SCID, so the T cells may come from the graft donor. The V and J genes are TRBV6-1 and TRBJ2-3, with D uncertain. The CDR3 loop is CASTLGWDTDTQYF. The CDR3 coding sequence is TGTGCCAGCACCTTGGGGTGGGACACAGATACGCAGTATTTT.